These 12 T cell receptor beta chains originate from one sample sequenced in a study of T cell changes during pregnancy in multiple sclerosis. Some clones are missing from TCRdb's copy, which holds only in-frame ones; the method was immunoSEQ multiplex PCR. Of 85,000 to 95,000 clones in the sample, 75% to 95% were seen once. The sequencing used peripheral blood, collected after pregnancy. These receptors were obtained from a female donor in good health, enrolled as a control in a pregnancy study.

This clone was seen a few times. This chain joins TRBV14 and TRBJ1-1; 7 nucleotides match TRBD1. The V gene end was trimmed by 1 base and the J gene end by 4 bases; junction bases not matched to a gene: 3. Per the germline V gene, CDR1 is SGHDN and CDR2 is FVKESK. This CDR3 is 14 amino acids long. This CDR3 is CASSQAYRGTEAFF. The DNA of the CDR3 is TGTGCCAGCAGCCAAGCTTACAGGGGCACTGAAGCTTTCTTT.

The chain has TRBV29-1 and TRBJ1-1; D is undetermined. Deletions cut 4 bases from V and 1 base from J, with 10 bases between. The CDR3 has 13 amino acids. Germline CDR1 SQVTM, CDR2 ANQGSEA. The CDR3 protein is CSVVGGANTEAFF. CDR3 nucleotides: TGCAGCGTTGTAGGAGGAGCGAACACTGAAGCTTTCTTT.

This rearrangement joins TRBV5-6 to TRBJ1-6, with D possibly matching TRBD1 (6 bases). V was pared by 3 bases and J by 9 bases, with 13 bases between. This CDR3 contains 14 residues. Germline lookup yields CDR1 SGHDT and CDR2 YYEEEE. For the CDR3, the DNA is TGTGCCAGCAGCTCCCGACAGGATGGTTCACCCCTCCACTTT. Its protein product is CASSSRQDGSPLHF.

The rearrangement uses TRBV6-6 and TRBJ2-7; D gene uncertain. Trimming removed 6 bases from V and 2 bases from J, with 8 bases in between. This CDR3 is 12 amino acids long. Germline CDR1 reads MNHNY; CDR2 reads SVGAGI (reference sequence). The chain's CDR3 is CASRVETYEQYF. CDR3 nucleotide sequence: TGTGCCAGCAGAGTAGAGACCTACGAGCAGTACTTC.

V and J are TRBV11-2 and TRBJ2-2, with D perhaps matching TRBD2 (7 bases). Germline V gene sequence: CDR1 SGHAT, CDR2 FQNNGV. CDR3 length: 15 amino acids. V was pared by 4 bases and J by 7 bases, with 16 bases between. The CDR3 loop reads CASSSPGGGGGELFF. The CDR3 nucleotides are TGTGCCAGCAGCTCACCGGGGGGAGGGGGCGGGGAGCTGTTTTTT.

The chain uses TRBV5-1 and TRBJ2-5; a possible D gene is TRBD2 (5 bases). Germline-derived CDR1 and CDR2 are SGHRS and YFSETQ. Trimming removed 0 bases from V and 2 bases from J, with 8 bases in between. This CDR3 has 14 residues. The CDR3: CASSLGLAQETQYF. The CDR3 region has the DNA TGCGCCAGCAGCTTGGGGTTAGCGCAAGAGACCCAGTACTTC. The full variable domain, with the rest looked up from reference TRBV5-1 and TRBJ2-5, is KAGVTQTPRYLIKTRGQQVTLSCSPISGHRSVSWYQQTPGQGLQFLFEYFSETQRNKGNFPGRFSGRQFSNSRSEMNVSTLELGDSALYLCASSLGLAQETQYFGPGTRLLVL.

This clone has just one count. The chain is built from TRBV18 and TRBJ2-7; D possibly corresponds to TRBD1 (5 bases). The CDR3 has 14 amino acids. The V gene lost 3 bases and the J gene lost 3 bases, with 12 bases spanning the gap. Germline CDR1 and CDR2: KGHSH and LQKENI. DNA of the CDR3: TGTGCCAGCTCACCTCGGACATGGGACTACGAGCAGTACTTC. Translated: CASSPRTWDYEQYF.

This chain connects TRBV28 to TRBJ1-4, with D possibly TRBD1 on 5 matching bases. This CDR3 is built from 14 residues. Trimming removed 7 bases at V and 6 bases at J, with 15 bases between. From germline, CDR1 is MDHEN and CDR2 SYDVKM. CDR3 DNA: TGTGCCAGCACCCTCGGGGGGGTTGATGAAAAACTGTTTTTT. Translated: CASTLGGVDEKLFF.

This chain joins TRBV28 and TRBJ2-6, with D perhaps matching TRBD2 (6 bases). This CDR3 region has 16 residues. Trimming left V 10 bases short and J 2 bases short, with 18 bases between. Germline-derived CDR1 and CDR2 are MDHEN and SYDVKM. The CDR3 sequence is CATFQGGSPGANVLTF. The DNA of the CDR3 is TGTGCCACCTTTCAGGGAGGCTCACCTGGGGCCAACGTCCTGACTTTC.

This chain uses TRBV4-2 with TRBJ1-2, with 7 bases matching TRBD1. CDR3 size: 15 residues. Germline CDR1 reads LGHNA; CDR2 reads YNFKEQ. J lost 3 bases, V lost 2 bases, and 6 bases had no gene match. CDR3 in DNA: TGTGCCAGCAGCCAAAAACCGGGACAGCACTATGGCTACACCTTC. Its translation is CASSQKPGQHYGYTF.

This chain connects TRBV30 to TRBJ1-2, with a possible D match to TRBD1 (5 bases). The CDR3 has 14 residues. Germline V gives CDR1 GTSNPN, CDR2 SVGIG (reference sequence). V lost 3 bases and J 4 bases, leaving 15 bases between the germline ends. DNA of the CDR3: TGTGCCTGGAGAATAGTGGGGGGATTCTATGGCTACACCTTC. This sequence encodes CAWRIVGGFYGYTF.

This clone was found a few times. The chain employs TRBV7-2 and TRBJ1-1; TRBD1 is a possible D gene (5 bases). V was clipped by 1 base and J by 0 bases, with 9 bases between them. This CDR3 region has 15 residues. Germline-derived CDR1 and CDR2 are SGHTA and FQGNSA. The CDR3 bases are TGTGCCAGCAGCTTAGATCGGGGGATGAACACTGAAGCTTTCTTT. Residues: CASSLDRGMNTEAFF.